This TCR beta chain was recorded in a study of vaccination and CD4 T cells after COVID-19. About the research overall: Six male and four female convalescents took part, two of them Hispanic.

General study points: The rise in median SARS-CoV-2-reactive clonotypes, from around 20 to 38, was not significant.

CDR1 and CDR2 (germline): DFQATT, SNEGSKA (reference sequence). This CDR3 is 17 amino acids long. V shed 0 bases and J shed 1 base, with 15 bases lying between them. Indicated treatment: approximately nine-day PBMC culture with coronavirus spike peptide pools or control peptides (ViraFEST assay). PCR tests turned positive between March and December 2020, before US Alpha, Beta and Delta variants. Cells were cultured for 10 to 11 days, and then CD4+ T cells were isolated by negative selection. Concerning this clonotype itself: Its antigen is undetermined.

Sequence data for DNA of cultured CD4+ T cells were generated by the Oncomine TCR Beta short-read assay. TCRdb redid the calling of the PCR reads with MiXCR, one entry per CDR3 protein. The sample comprises approximately 13,000 distinct CDR3 sequences, around two fifths of which are singletons, and under 11% rests with the top ten. Sample: CD4+ T cells from blood, cultured in vitro. V usage is TRBV20-1 and J usage is TRBJ2-2; a possible D gene is TRBD2 (5 bases). This sequence was found in a human donor who had recovered from COVID-19. Here the CDR3 reads CSARDLLGRGNTGELFF. In DNA form, the CDR3 reads TGCAGTGCTAGAGATCTCCTCGGACGGGGGAACACCGGGGAGCTGTTTTTT.